One and the same sample provided the 7 T cell receptor beta chains below, sequenced in a study of blood T cells in healthy people across ages. Using a J-beta primer mix together with a sample-barcoded 5' primer, a second PCR was run for roughly 7 to 12 cycles. MiXCR, run by TCRdb on the 5' RACE reads, gives a single entry per CDR3 protein. The sample consists of around 1,000,000 distinct CDR3 sequences, roughly 24% of them appearing once. This same sample was also part of a study on T cells of mothers and their children.

What was sequenced was blood. The receptors were sampled from a girl between 2 and 10 years old in good health.

The chain recombines TRBV11-2 with TRBJ2-1; 8 bases line up with TRBD2. Germline V CDR1 and CDR2: SGHAT, FQNNGV. The CDR3 totals 15 residues. Trimming cost V 4 bases and J 7 bases; bases outside gene matches: 9. The chain's CDR3 is CASSWDNSGTNEQFF. The CDR3 region has the DNA TGTGCCAGCAGCTGGGATAATAGCGGGACTAATGAGCAGTTCTTC.

The table lists this clonotype with a few counts. The chain combines TRBV18 with TRBJ1-1, with no clear D. The CDR3 length is 15 residues. The V end lost 8 bases, the J end lost 1 base, and 17 bases lay between the germline ends. Germline CDR1 KGHSH, CDR2 LQKENI. CDR3 sequence: CASPPKLRANTEAFF. The CDR3 DNA follows: TGTGCCAGCCCTCCCAAGCTCCGGGCGAACACTGAAGCTTTCTTT.

This clonotype occurred a few times. The V call is TRBV12-3 or TRBV12-4, the J call TRBJ1-2; D is possibly TRBD1 (6 bases). The length of the CDR3 is 15 residues. V lost 7 bases and J lost 5, with 20 bases in between. The CDR3 region has the DNA TGTGCCAGCAATCCTCTTGAGGACAGAAGATATGGCTACACCTTC. Protein sequence: CASNPLEDRRYGYTF.

Ten or more counts support this clonotype. The chain joins TRBV6-1 to TRBJ1-2; 7 bases are a match to TRBD1. The CDR3 sequence is 14 residues long. In germline, CDR1 is MNHNS, CDR2 SASEGT. Germline trimming cut 8 bases from V and 6 bases from J; bases unmatched to any gene: 12. Written as DNA, the CDR3 is TGTGCCAGCGGTAATTGGGGACAGCTGGATGGCTACACCTTC. Protein sequence: CASGNWGQLDGYTF.

The chain joins TRBV12-3 or TRBV12-4 to TRBJ2-5; D tentatively reads TRBD1 or TRBD2 (5 bases each). The CDR3 consists of 15 residues. Trimming cost V 6 bases and J 2 bases, with 16 bases left between them. Written as DNA, the CDR3 is TGTGCCAGCAGAGGACCCGGGACCCCACAAGAGACCCAGTACTTC. Its protein is CASRGPGTPQETQYF.

This clonotype was found a few times. The gene calls are TRBV7-8 and TRBJ1-2; 8 bases line up with TRBD1. CDR1 and CDR2 from the germline V gene are SGHVS and FQNEAQ. V was pared by 1 base and J by 8 bases, with 9 bases of the junction left unmatched. This CDR3 has 15 residues. Here the CDR3 reads CASSLGPTGGIGYTF. The CDR3 nucleotides are TGTGCCAGCAGCTTAGGCCCAACAGGGGGTATCGGCTACACCTTC.

The chain couples TRBV5-1 to TRBJ2-5; D unclear. The better agreement between TRBJ2-7 and the DNA end casts doubt on the J call. Germline V lookup: CDR1 SGHRS, CDR2 YFSETQ. This CDR3 has 14 amino acids. Here the CDR3 DNA reads TGCGCCAGCAGCTTGGAACAGCCTTACTACGAGCAGTACTTC. Protein sequence: CASSLEQPYYEQYF.